This TCR beta chain was observed in a study of Ad26.COV2.S vaccination and SARS-CoV-2 variants (dated by TCRdb to 2020 to 2023). Regarding the research as a whole: Donors in the vaccine arm were drawn from COV1001, a phase I-IIa trial of Ad26.COV2.S in healthy adults that was multicentre, randomized, double-blind and placebo-controlled. Investigators did not know the trial group allocation while performing experiments and assessing outcomes. Trial participants were randomized into five groups of five: low-dose or high-dose Ad26.COV2.S given once or twice, or placebo on both occasions. Dosing of Ad26.COV2.S was intramuscular, at either 5x10^10 or 1x10^11 viral particles, delivered as one shot or as two shots spaced 56 days apart. The specificity and breadth of SARS-CoV-2-reactive T cell receptors after Ad26.COV2.S vaccination were assessed by TCRbeta repertoire sequencing. A total of 32 samples were included in the TCR-sequenced set, comprising some 20 Ad26.COV2.S vaccine recipients, 5 placebo recipients and 8 SARS-CoV-2 convalescent individuals.

Findings and caveats that apply to the study as a whole: Higher spike-specific TCR breadth was observed in Ad26.COV2.S recipients than in placebo recipients (P = 0.0014). After vaccination, spike-specific CD8+ and CD4+ T cell responses were reported to show substantial breadth. According to the authors, total T cell responses may have been underestimated by the TCR breadth and depth analyses. The study was not powered to compare responses between vaccine doses or regimens. Vaccine and placebo recipients had comparable non-spike TCR breadth, which fits with the vaccine containing only spike.

As regards this clone: Its antigen target is currently unknown. No per-base quality is available; no much larger clone lies one base away.

TCRbeta CDR3 regions were sequenced with the immunoSEQ Assay. After extraction, genomic DNA underwent amplification by bias-controlled multiplex PCR, followed by high-throughput sequencing. For the original study's pipeline: To quantify the absolute abundance of every unique TCRbeta CDR3 region, sequences were collapsed and filtered. Usable DNA was measured by amplifying reference genes present in all nucleated cells, and TCRbeta template counts were normalized to that usable DNA to estimate T cell fraction. Repertoire TCRs were annotated as SARS-CoV-2-specific when V gene, CDR3 amino acid sequence and J gene were exactly matched to a known reactive TCR set. The reference SARS-CoV-2 TCR set was derived from MIRA and filtered for enrichment in COVID-19-positive ImmuneCODE repertoires, a step that removed public or cross-reactive TCRs. Using the MIRA antigens, annotated TCRs were further analysed by specific ORF or by position within an ORF. Depth was the summed frequency of annotated unique rearrangements, while breadth was defined as annotated unique rearrangements over total unique productive rearrangements. Group comparisons of TCR breadth used two-sided Wilcoxon rank-sum tests. Here the immuneACCESS table is served through TCRdb, limited to in-frame sequences with V and J called. Missing clones are a known gap in these copies; in checked studies unresolved V genes cover under half, and the rest lacks a known reason. V, J and clone size are those of that table, while D and trimming were read from the DNA. The sample records 300,000 to 400,000 clones, around 86% of which are singletons. The ten largest clones take up around 3.6% of the sample.

V is cut by 4 bases and J by 5 bases, and the space between the germline ends is 14 bases. The CDR3 spans 14 residues, from the cysteine through the phenylalanine. Left in the record is the CDR3 DNA by itself, 42 bases read in frame from the first base. CDR1 LGHDT and CDR2 YNNKEL are derived from the germline V gene (reference sequence). The sample's treatment or condition label is to be understood as: some 19 received Ad26.COV2.S at low or high dose, single or two shots; 5 received placebo; per-sample allocation not given. Repertoires of vaccine and placebo recipients were sequenced from samples collected on day 63 after the first injection. Between 29 July and 7 August 2020, Cohort 1b enrolled about two dozen adults aged 18-55 years at one site in Boston, USA. Ad26.COV2.S was a replication-incompetent adenovirus type 26 vector expressing a prefusion-stabilized SARS-CoV-2 spike protein from the original Wuhan strain.

Sequencing used peripheral blood, obtained in a trial of Ad26.COV2.S vaccine versus placebo. This clonotype originated in a person aged 18-65 years who received the Ad26.COV2.S COVID-19 vaccine or a placebo. The rearrangement combines TRBV3-1 (or the pseudogene TRBV3-2) with TRBJ1-1; the D gene is perhaps TRBD1, from 6 matching bases. The CDR3 here reads CASSPGGGATEAFF. The DNA sequence reads TGTGCCAGCAGCCCCGGGGGGGGCGCGACTGAAGCTTTCTTT.